This TCR beta chain was obtained from a study of tumor-infiltrating lymphocytes in primary liver carcinoma. Between the trimmed V and J ends, which lost 0 bases and 1 base, there was a span of 12 bases. Germline loops: CDR1 MNHEY, CDR2 SVGEGT. The CDR3 runs 16 residues. There are many counts of this clonotype. RNA was extracted from whole blood without cell sorting, alongside germline DNA. TCR beta cDNA came from about 500 ng total RNA, primed with a constant-region primer. Investigators got TCR beta libraries out of three nested multiplex PCR rounds, done with slightly modified ARM-PCR. The first two PCR rounds used TRBV1-TRBV30 forward primers with a C-beta reverse primer, nine to ten cycles each. In TCRdb, the multiplex PCR reads were re-called with MiXCR into one record per CDR3 protein. The sample carries some 200,000 distinct CDR3 sequences, about 65% recorded once.

The gene calls are TRBV6-2 or TRBV6-3 and TRBJ1-1; the D is unclear. The sequence was obtained from an older woman with primary liver carcinoma and hepatitis B virus infection. The material sequenced was peripheral blood. The DNA for the CDR3 is TGTGCCAGCAGTTACTCGTATGGGGAGGGGAACACTGAAGCTTTCTTT. Amino acid sequence: CASSYSYGEGNTEAFF.